This T cell receptor beta chain came from a study of blood T cells in healthy people across ages. Study-wide findings and caveats: Long-lived donors carried more naive CD4+ cells and greater diversity than aged donors.

Together with a sample-barcoded 5' primer, a J-beta primer mix was included in a second PCR lasting about 6 to 11 cycles. Every cDNA molecule carried a tag from a template-switch adaptor bearing 12 random nucleotides. TCRdb re-called the 5' RACE reads through MiXCR, storing one row per CDR3 protein. The data show some 760,000 distinct CDR3 sequences, 20% to 25% seen once. The V and J ends lost 8 bases and 6 bases respectively, with 13 bases between them. The germline gives CDR1 MNHNS, CDR2 SASEGT. The CDR3 length is 13 residues. This clonotype was counted only a few times. Its specificity is not known. These sequences were also reported in another study, on T cells of mothers and their children. That source reports: Related mother and child pairs showed slightly greater overlap (not significant) than unrelated pairs did.

The sample comprised blood. The rearrangement joins TRBV6-1 to TRBJ2-2; D is unresolved. The TCR originated in a boy between 10 and 17 years old in good health. CDR3 nucleotide sequence: TGTGCCAGCGACACCCAGTCGGCCGGGGAGCTGTTTTTT. This translates into CASDTQSAGELFF.